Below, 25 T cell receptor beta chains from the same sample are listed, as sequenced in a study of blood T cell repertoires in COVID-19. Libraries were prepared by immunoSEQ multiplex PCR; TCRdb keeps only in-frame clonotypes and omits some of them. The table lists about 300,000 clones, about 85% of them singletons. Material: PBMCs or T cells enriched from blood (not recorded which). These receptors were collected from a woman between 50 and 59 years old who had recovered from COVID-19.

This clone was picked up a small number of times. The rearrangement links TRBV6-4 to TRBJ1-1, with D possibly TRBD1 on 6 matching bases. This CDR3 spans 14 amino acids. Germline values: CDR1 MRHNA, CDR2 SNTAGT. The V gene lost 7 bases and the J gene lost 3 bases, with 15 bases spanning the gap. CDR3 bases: TGTGCCAGCACGCGGACAGCGAGAGACACTGAAGCTTTCTTT. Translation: CASTRTARDTEAFF.

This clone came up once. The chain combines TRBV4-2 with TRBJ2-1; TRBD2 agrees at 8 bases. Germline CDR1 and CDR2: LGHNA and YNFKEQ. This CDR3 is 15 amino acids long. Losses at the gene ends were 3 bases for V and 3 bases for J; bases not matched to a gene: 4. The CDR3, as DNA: TGTGCCAGCAGCCAGACGGGGGGGGGCTACAATGAGCAGTTCTTC. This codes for CASSQTGGGYNEQFF.

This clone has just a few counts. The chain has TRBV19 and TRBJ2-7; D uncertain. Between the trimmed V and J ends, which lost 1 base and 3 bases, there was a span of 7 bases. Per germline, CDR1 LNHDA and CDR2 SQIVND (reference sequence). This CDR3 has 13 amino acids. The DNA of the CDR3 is TGTGCCAGTAGTATAGTACTGAACTACGAGCAGTACTTC. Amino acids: CASSIVLNYEQYF.

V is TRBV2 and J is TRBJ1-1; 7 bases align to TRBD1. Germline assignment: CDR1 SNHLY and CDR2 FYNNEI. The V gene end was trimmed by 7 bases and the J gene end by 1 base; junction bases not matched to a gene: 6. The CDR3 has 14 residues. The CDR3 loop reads CASTGGLPNTEAFF. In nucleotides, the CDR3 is TGTGCCAGCACAGGGGGATTGCCGAACACTGAAGCTTTCTTT.

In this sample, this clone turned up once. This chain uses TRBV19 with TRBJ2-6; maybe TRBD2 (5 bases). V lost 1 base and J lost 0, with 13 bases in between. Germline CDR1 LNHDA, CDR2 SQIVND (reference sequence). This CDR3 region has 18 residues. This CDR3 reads CASSIVVGGLSGANVLTF. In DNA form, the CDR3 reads TGTGCCAGTAGTATAGTAGTAGGCGGGCTCTCTGGGGCCAACGTCCTGACTTTC.

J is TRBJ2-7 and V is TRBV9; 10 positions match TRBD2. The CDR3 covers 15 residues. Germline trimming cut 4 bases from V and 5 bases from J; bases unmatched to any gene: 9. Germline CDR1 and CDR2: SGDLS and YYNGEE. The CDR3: CASSLGASGSHEQYF. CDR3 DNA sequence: TGTGCCAGCAGCCTAGGGGCTAGCGGGAGTCACGAGCAGTACTTC.

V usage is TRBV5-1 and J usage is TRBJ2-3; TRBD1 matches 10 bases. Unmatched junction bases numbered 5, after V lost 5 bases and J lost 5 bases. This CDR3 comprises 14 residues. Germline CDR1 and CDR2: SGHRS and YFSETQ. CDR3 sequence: CASRRTGGQDTQYF. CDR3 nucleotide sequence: TGCGCCAGCAGGCGGACAGGGGGGCAAGATACGCAGTATTTT.

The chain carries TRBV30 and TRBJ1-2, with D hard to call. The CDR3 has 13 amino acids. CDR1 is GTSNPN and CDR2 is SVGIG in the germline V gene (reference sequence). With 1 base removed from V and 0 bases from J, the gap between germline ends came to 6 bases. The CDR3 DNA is TGTGCCTGGAGTGCTACTTCTAACTATGGCTACACCTTC. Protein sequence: CAWSATSNYGYTF.

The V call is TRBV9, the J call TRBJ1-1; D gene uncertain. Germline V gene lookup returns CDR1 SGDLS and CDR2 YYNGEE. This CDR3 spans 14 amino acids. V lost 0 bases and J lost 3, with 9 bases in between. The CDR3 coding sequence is TGTGCCAGCAGCGTAGGAGCGGGGTACACTGAAGCTTTCTTT. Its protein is CASSVGAGYTEAFF.

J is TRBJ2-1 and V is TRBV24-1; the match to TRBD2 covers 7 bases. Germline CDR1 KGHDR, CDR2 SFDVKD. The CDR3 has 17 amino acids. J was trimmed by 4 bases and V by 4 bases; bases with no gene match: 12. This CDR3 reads CATSDPAASGGYNEQFF. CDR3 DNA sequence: TGTGCCACCAGTGACCCAGCCGCTAGCGGTGGTTACAATGAGCAGTTCTTC.

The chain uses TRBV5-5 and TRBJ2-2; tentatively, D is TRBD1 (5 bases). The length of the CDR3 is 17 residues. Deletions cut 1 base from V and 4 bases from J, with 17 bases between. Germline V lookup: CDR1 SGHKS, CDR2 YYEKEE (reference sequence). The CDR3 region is CASSLLAQSGFTGELFF. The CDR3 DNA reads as TGTGCCAGCAGCTTGTTGGCGCAGTCAGGGTTCACCGGGGAGCTGTTTTTT.

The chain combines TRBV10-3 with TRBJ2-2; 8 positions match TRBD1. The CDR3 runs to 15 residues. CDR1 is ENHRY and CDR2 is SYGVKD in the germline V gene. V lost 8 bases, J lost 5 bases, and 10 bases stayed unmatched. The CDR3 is CAIGGAQGATGELFF. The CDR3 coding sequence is TGTGCCATCGGAGGCGCGCAGGGGGCTACCGGGGAGCTGTTTTTT.

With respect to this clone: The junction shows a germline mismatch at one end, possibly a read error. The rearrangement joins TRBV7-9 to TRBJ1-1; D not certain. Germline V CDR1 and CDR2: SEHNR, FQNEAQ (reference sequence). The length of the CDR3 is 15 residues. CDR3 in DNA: TGTGCCAGCAGCTCGACTAGAGACATTCCCACTAAAGCTTTCTTT. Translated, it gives CASSSTRDIPTKAFF.

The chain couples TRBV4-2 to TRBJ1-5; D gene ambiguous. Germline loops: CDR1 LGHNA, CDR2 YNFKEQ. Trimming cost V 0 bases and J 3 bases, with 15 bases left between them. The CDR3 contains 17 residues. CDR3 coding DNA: TGTGCCAGCAGCCAAGATGGTCGGGTATTAATCAATCAGCCCCAGCATTTT. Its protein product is CASSQDGRVLINQPQHF.

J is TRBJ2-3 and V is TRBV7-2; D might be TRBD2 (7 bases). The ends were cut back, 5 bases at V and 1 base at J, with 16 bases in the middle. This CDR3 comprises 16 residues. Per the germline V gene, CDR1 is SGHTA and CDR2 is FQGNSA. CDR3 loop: CASSLGGVSRTDTQYF. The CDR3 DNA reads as TGTGCCAGCAGCCTAGGGGGGGTCTCCCGCACAGATACGCAGTATTTT.

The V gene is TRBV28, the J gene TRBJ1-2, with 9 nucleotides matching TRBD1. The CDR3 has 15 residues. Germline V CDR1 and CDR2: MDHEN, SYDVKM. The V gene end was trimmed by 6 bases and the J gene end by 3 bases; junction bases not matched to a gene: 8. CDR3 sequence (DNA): TGTGCCAGCAGCTACCGGGACAGGGTGTACTATGGCTACACCTTC. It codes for CASSYRDRVYYGYTF.

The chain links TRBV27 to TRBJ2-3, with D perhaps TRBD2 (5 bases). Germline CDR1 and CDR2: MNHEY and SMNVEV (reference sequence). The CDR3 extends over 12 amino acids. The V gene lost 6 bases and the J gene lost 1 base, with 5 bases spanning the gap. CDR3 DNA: TGTGCCAGCAGCGGGGGCACAGATACGCAGTATTTT. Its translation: CASSGGTDTQYF.

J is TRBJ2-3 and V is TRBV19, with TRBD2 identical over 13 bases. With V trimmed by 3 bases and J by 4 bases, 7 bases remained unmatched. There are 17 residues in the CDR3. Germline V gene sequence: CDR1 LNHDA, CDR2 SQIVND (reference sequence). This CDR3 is CASSIWTSGGLADTQYF. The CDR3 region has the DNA TGTGCCAGTAGTATTTGGACTAGCGGGGGTCTGGCAGATACGCAGTATTTT.

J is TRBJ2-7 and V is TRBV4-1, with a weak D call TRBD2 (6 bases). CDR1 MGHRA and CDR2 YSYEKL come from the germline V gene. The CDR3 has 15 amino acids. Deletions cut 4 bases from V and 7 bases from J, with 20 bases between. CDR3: CASSLGDGTSYEQYF. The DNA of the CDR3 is TGCGCCAGCAGCCTCGGGGACGGGACTTCTTATGAGCAGTACTTC.

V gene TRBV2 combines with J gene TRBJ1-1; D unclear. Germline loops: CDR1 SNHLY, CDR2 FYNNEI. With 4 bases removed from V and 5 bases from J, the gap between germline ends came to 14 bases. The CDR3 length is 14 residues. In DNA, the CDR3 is TGTGCCAGCAGTGCTCTCACGGGTCGAACTGAAGCTTTCTTT. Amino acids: CASSALTGRTEAFF.

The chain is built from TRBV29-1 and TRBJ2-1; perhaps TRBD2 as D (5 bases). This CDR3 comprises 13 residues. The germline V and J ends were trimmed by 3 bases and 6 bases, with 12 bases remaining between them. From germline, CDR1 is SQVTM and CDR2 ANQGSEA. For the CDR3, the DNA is TGCAGCGTTGATCTATCGGGAACCAATGAGCAGTTCTTC. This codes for CSVDLSGTNEQFF.

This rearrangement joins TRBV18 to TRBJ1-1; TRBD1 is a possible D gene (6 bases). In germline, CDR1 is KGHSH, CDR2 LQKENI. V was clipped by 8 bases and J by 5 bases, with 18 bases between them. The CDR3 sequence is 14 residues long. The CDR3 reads CASGALGGGTEAFF. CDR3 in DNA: TGTGCCAGCGGCGCCTTAGGGGGGGGTACTGAAGCTTTCTTT.

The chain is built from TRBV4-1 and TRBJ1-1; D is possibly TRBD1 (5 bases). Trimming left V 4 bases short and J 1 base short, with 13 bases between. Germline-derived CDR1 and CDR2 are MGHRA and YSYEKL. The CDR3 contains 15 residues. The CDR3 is CASSRNLDTNTEAFF. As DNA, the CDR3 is TGCGCCAGCAGCCGAAACCTGGACACGAACACTGAAGCTTTCTTT.

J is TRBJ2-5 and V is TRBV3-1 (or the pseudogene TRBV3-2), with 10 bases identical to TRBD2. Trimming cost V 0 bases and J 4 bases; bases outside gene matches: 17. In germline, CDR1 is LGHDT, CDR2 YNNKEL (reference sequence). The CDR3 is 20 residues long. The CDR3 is CASSQEVVGTSEVVGETQYF. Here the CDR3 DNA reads TGTGCCAGCAGCCAAGAAGTGGTAGGGACTAGCGAGGTTGTTGGAGAGACCCAGTACTTC.

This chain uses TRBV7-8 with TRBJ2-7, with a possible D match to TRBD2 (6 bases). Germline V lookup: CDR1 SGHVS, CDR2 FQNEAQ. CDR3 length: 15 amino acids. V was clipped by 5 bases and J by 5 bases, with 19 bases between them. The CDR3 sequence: CASSPARQGGDEQYF. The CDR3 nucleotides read TGTGCCAGCAGCCCCGCCCGGCAGGGCGGGGACGAGCAGTACTTC. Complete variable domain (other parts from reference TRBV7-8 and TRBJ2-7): GAGVSQSPRYKVAKRGQDVALRCDPISGHVSLFWYQQALGQGPEFLTYFQNEAQLDKSGLPSDRFFAERPEGSVSTLKIQRTQQEDSAVYLCASSPARQGGDEQYFGPGTRLTVT.